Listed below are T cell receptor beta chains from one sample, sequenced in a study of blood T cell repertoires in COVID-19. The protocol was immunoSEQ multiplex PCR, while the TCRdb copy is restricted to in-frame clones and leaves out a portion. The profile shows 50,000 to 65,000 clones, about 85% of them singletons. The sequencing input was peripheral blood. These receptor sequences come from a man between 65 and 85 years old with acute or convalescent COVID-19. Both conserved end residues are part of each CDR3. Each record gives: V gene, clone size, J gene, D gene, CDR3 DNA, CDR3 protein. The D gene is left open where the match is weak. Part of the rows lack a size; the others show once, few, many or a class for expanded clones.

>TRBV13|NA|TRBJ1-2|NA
TGTGCCAGCAGCTCCCCGTTCCCCGGCTACACCTTC
CASSSPFPGYTF
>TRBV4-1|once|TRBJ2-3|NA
TGCGCCAGCAGCCAAAGTCTCCTACCAACTAGCACAGATACGCAGTATTTT
CASSQSLLPTSTDTQYF
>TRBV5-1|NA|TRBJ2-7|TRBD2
TGCGCCAGCAGCTTGGACCTCTTTGGGGGGGGGATCTACGAGCAGTACTTC
CASSLDLFGGGIYEQYF
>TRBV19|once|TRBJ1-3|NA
TGTGCCAGTAGGTCCGTCTACTCAGGGCTCCCATCTGGAAACACCATATATTTT
CASRSVYSGLPSGNTIYF
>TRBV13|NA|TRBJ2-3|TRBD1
TGTGCCAGCAGCTTTGGGGACAGGGTGGTGACAGATACGCAGTATTTT
CASSFGDRVVTDTQYF
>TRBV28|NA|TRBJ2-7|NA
TGTGCCAGCAGTTCCCCCCACTCCTACGAGCAGTACTTC
CASSSPHSYEQYF
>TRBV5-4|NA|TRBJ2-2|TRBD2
TGTGCCAGCAGCTTGGGACTAGCGGGGGAGTGGGCCGGGGAGCTGTTTTTT
CASSLGLAGEWAGELFF
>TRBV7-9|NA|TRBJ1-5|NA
TGTGCCAGCAGCTTAGCGTTTTCGGGCAATCAGCCCCAGCATTTT
CASSLAFSGNQPQHF
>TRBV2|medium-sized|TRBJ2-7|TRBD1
TGTGCCAGCAGTGAAAGGTCCGGGACAGGGAAGGGGTACGAGCAGTACTTC
CASSERSGTGKGYEQYF
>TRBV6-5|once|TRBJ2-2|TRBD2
TGTGCCAGCAGCGCGGGGGGGGGCCGTACCGGGGAGCTGTTTTTT
CASSAGGGRTGELFF
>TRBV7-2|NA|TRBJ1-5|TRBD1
TGTGCCAGCAGCGCACAGGGGAGCAATCAGCCCCAGCATTTT
CASSAQGSNQPQHF
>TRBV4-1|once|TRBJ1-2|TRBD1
TGCGCCAGCAGCCAAGAGGGTGGGGACAGGGAGCTCTATGGCTACACCTTC
CASSQEGGDRELYGYTF
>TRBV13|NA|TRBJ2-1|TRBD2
TGTGCCAGCAGCTCCCGGGGGGGCCTGATTGGGAATGAGCAGTTCTTC
CASSSRGGLIGNEQFF
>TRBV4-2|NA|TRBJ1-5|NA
TGTGCCAGCAGCCAAGTCTTGGGGGGGTCACGCAATCAGCCCCAGCATTTT
CASSQVLGGSRNQPQHF
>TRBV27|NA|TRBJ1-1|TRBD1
TGTGCCAGCAGTGCTAGACAGGGGGTGTACACTGAAGCTTTCTTT
CASSARQGVYTEAFF
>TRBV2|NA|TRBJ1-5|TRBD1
TGTGCCAGCAGTCCCGACAGGGTGATGGGACCCCAGCATTTT
CASSPDRVMGPQHF
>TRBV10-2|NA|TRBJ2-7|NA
TGCGCCAGCAGTGAATCGAGGGGGTACCACGAGCAGTACTTC
CASSESRGYHEQYF
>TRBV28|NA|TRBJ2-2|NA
TGTGCCAGCAGTTTACCGGGGATTAACACCGGGGAGCTGTTTTTT
CASSLPGINTGELFF
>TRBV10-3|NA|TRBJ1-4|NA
TGTGCCATCAGAGCTTCTAATGAAAAACTGTTTTTT
CAIRASNEKLFF
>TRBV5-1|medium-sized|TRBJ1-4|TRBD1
TGCGCCAGCAGCTCGGGACAGCCAAATGAAAAACTGTTTTTT
CASSSGQPNEKLFF
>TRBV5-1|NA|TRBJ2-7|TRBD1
TGCGCCAGCAGCCCAGTGACAGGGGACCCCTACGAGCAGTACTTC
CASSPVTGDPYEQYF
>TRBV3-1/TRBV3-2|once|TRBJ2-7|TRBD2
TGTGCCAGCAGCCAAGGGCTAGCGGGCCTCTACGAGCAGTACTTC
CASSQGLAGLYEQYF
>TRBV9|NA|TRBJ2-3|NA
TGTGCCAGCAGCCTGGACCGGGGTGGGGATACGCAGTATTTT
CASSLDRGGDTQYF
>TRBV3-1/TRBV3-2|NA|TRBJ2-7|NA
TGTGCCAGCAGCCTCTATCCCGGAGACTACGAGCAGTACTTC
CASSLYPGDYEQYF
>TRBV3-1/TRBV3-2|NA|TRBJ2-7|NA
TGTGCCAGCAGCCAAGAAGTCAGAGAGCAGTACTTC
CASSQEVREQYF
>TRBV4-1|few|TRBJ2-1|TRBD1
TGCGCCAGCAGCCAAGAGGGGAGAGGGGGCTTTCGTGAGCAGTTCTTC
CASSQEGRGGFREQFF
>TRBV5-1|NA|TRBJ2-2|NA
TGCGCCAGCAGCTTGGCCGTCCGCGGGGCCGCTGGGACCGGGGAGCTGTTTTTT
CASSLAVRGAAGTGELFF
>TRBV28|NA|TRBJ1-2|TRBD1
TGTGCCAGCCGGAACGGACAGGGCGATGGATTAGGCTACACCTTC
CASRNGQGDGLGYTF
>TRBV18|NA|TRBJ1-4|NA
TGTGCCAGCTCGAGGCACCCTAATGAAAAACTGTTTTTT
CASSRHPNEKLFF
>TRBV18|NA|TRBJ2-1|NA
TGTGCCAGCTCACCGGGTGGGGGGATTGAGCAGTTCTTC
CASSPGGGIEQFF
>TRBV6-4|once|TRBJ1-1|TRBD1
TGTGCCAGCAGTGAATACGACAGGGACACTGAAGCTTTCTTT
CASSEYDRDTEAFF
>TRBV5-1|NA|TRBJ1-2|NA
TGCGCCAGCAGCTCAAATAACTATGGCTACACCTTC
CASSSNNYGYTF
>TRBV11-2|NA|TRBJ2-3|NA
TGTGCCAGCAGCTTGGACTATAACGCAGATACGCAGTATTTT
CASSLDYNADTQYF
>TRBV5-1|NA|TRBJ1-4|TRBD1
TGCGCCAGCAGCTTTTTTGGGACAGGGGAAGAAAAACTGTTTTTT
CASSFFGTGEEKLFF
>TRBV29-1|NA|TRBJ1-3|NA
TGCAGCGTTTCCCAGACTGCCGGAAACACCATATATTTT
CSVSQTAGNTIYF
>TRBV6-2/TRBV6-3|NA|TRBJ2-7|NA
TGTGCCAGCAGCGGTGTCGGCTCCTACGAGCAGTACTTC
CASSGVGSYEQYF
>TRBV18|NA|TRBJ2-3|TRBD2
TGTGCCAGCTCACCACCGATCGGACTAGGGCGAACAGATACGCAGTATTTT
CASSPPIGLGRTDTQYF
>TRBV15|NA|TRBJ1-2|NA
TGTGCCACCGCCCAGGGACTCCCCAGCAATGGCTACACCTTC
CATAQGLPSNGYTF
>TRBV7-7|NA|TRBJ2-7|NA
TGTGCTAGCATCCCCCCCGGGATACTGGACCACGAGCAGTACTTC
CASIPPGILDHEQYF
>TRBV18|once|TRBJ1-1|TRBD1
TGTGCCAGCTCACCCCTTCGGACAGGGGGCTTTGGAGCTGAAGCTTTCTTT
CASSPLRTGGFGAEAFF
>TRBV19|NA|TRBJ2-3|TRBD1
TGTGCTACCTCACAGGGGCAATGGGGCACAGATACGCAGTATTTT
CATSQGQWGTDTQYF
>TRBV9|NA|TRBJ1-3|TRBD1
TGTGCCAGCAGCCCACGGACAGGGCTCTCTGGAAACACCATATATTTT
CASSPRTGLSGNTIYF
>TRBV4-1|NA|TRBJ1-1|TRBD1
TGCGCCAGCAGCCAGGGACAGGGGGACACTGAAGCTTTCTTT
CASSQGQGDTEAFF
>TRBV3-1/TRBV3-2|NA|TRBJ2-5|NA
TGTGCCAGCAGCCAAGATCAGGGGACCCAGTACTTC
CASSQDQGTQYF
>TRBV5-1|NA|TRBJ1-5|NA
TGCGCCAGCAGCCCGGACCCGGGGGGGACCCAGCCCCAGCATTTT
CASSPDPGGTQPQHF
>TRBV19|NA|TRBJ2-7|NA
TGTGCCAGTAGTGATCCGGGACTCCGGGGGGAGCAGTACTTC
CASSDPGLRGEQYF
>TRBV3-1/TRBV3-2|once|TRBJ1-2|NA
TGTGCCAGCAGCCGGACAGCCGAACACACCTTC
CASSRTAEHTF
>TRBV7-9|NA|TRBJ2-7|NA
TGTGCCAGCAGCTTCCAGTACGAGCAGTACTTC
CASSFQYEQYF
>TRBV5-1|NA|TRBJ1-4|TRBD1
TGCGCCAGCAGCTTGGGTGGGACAGGGGTTGAAAAACTGTTTTTT
CASSLGGTGVEKLFF
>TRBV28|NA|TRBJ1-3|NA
TGTGCCAGCACCCTTCCCCAGGGAAGAAACACCATATATTTT
CASTLPQGRNTIYF
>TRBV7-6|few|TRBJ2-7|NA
TGTGCCAGCAGCCCAAGGGGGTTTGGAGCTAACGAGCAGTACTTC
CASSPRGFGANEQYF
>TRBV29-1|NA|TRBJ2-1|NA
TGCAGCGCCGCGGGTAGCCGGGACTACAATGAGCAGTTCTTC
CSAAGSRDYNEQFF
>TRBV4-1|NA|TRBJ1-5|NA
TGCGCCAGCAGCCAAGAATGGGGAGTCGGCAATCAGCCCCAGCATTTT
CASSQEWGVGNQPQHF
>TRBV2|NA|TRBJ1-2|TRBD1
TGTGCCAGCAGTGAAATGAGGACAGGGGGCAACGGCTACACCTTC
CASSEMRTGGNGYTF
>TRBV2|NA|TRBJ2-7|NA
TGTGCCAGCAGTTCCAGCTCCTACGAGCAGTACTTC
CASSSSSYEQYF
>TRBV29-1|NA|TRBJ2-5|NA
TGCAGCGTTGGGCCTTTGCAAGAGACCCAGTACTTC
CSVGPLQETQYF
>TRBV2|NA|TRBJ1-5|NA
TGTGCCAGCAGTCCCCGGACACCATATAGCAATCAGCCCCAGCATTTT
CASSPRTPYSNQPQHF